This T cell receptor (beta chain) is drawn from a study of T cell responses to AZD1222 COVID-19 vaccine. Measured with immunoSEQ multiplex PCR; TCRdb has only the in-frame clones, and not every one. The sample lists about 100,000 clones; 90% to 95% were seen once. Trimming took 4 bases from V and 2 from J, leaving 12 bases between them. The CDR3 contains 14 residues. CDR1 is LGHDT, CDR2 YNNKEL, per germline (reference sequence). This sequence originates from an adult who received the AZD1222 COVID-19 vaccine. V and J are TRBV3-1 (or the pseudogene TRBV3-2) and TRBJ2-7, with D hard to call. The sample here was peripheral blood, taken 28 days after the second AZD1222 dose. Here the CDR3 reads CASSLPGLTYEQYF. CDR3 DNA sequence: TGTGCCAGCAGCCTCCCGGGCCTCACCTACGAGCAGTACTTC.